This TCR beta chain was captured by sequencing in a study of control samples from healthy donors and cancer patients. Per germline, CDR1 MNHEY and CDR2 SVGAGI. This CDR3 has 15 amino acids. The germline V and J ends were trimmed by 6 bases and 2 bases, with 17 bases remaining between them. Method: immunoSEQ multiplex PCR; TCRdb's copy keeps in-frame clones and lacks some. The repertoire holds 150,000 or so clones, with about 86% as singletons. Material for sequencing was blood. The J gene is TRBJ2-7, the V gene TRBV6-5, with D possibly TRBD2 on 6 matching bases. This clonotype was obtained from a woman under 40 in good health. The CDR3: CASSPSGLAPYEQYV. In DNA, the CDR3 is TGTGCCAGCAGCCCCTCAGGGCTAGCGCCCTACGAGCAGTACGTC.